This TCR beta chain stems from a study of shared clonotypes between healthy human individuals. The CDR3 is made up of 13 amino acids. Trimming pared 2 bases from V and 2 bases from J, leaving 7 bases between. CDR1 is MNHNS and CDR2 is SASEGT in the germline V gene. Measured with immunoSEQ multiplex PCR; TCRdb has only the in-frame clones, and not every one. The sample includes about half a million clones, around 80% of them seen just once. Adults of Caucasian background living in Nashville, Tennessee made up all donors. This TCR was sampled from a woman aged 40 to 49 in good health. Some clones in this sample may be carry-over from other donors' samples. The V and J genes are TRBV6-1 and TRBJ2-7, with unresolved D. The sample was PBMCs. The CDR3 DNA is TGTGCCAGCAGTGAACACAGAGCCTACGAGCAGTACTTC. This translates into CASSEHRAYEQYF.